This entry lists 15 T cell receptor beta chains sequenced from one sample in a study of blood T cell repertoires in COVID-19. The assay was immunoSEQ multiplex PCR, and TCRdb's table has in-frame clones only and misses some. Seen here are just under 250,000 clones, roughly 86% observed once, and the top ten hold about 3%. The specimen sequenced was peripheral blood. The source is a woman between 25 and 40 years old who had recovered from COVID-19.

V usage is TRBV6-6 and J usage is TRBJ2-7, with D perhaps matching TRBD2 (5 bases). Germline V lookup: CDR1 MNHNY, CDR2 SVGAGI (reference sequence). V was cut by 0 bases and J by 2 bases, with 8 bases left in between. This CDR3 has 14 residues. CDR3 in amino acids: CASSYSGATYEQYF. The CDR3 DNA follows: TGTGCCAGCAGTTACTCGGGAGCAACCTACGAGCAGTACTTC.

Worth noting for this clone: Other DNA sequences of this sample code for an identical CDR3. V is TRBV9 and J is TRBJ2-7, with 7 bases lining up with TRBD2. Germline V gene data show CDR1 as SGDLS and CDR2 as YYNGEE. After removal of 2 bases from V and 0 bases from J, the junction contained 2 bases not matched to a gene. The CDR3 contains 14 residues. The CDR3 DNA reads TGTGCCAGCAGCGTCGGGGGGAGCTCCTACGAGCAGTACTTC. Translating it yields CASSVGGSSYEQYF.

The gene calls are TRBV29-1 and TRBJ2-7; D remains ambiguous. Trimming shortened V by 5 bases and J by 1 base, and 9 bases separated the two germline ends. There are 12 residues in the CDR3. Germline V gene lookup returns CDR1 SQVTM and CDR2 ANQGSEA. The CDR3 DNA is TGCAGCGTTTACCTAGGTTCCTACGAGCAGTACTTC. Residues: CSVYLGSYEQYF.

The chain couples TRBV2 to TRBJ1-1; no clear D gene. With 0 bases removed from V and 0 bases from J, the gap between germline ends came to 14 bases. CDR1 SNHLY and CDR2 FYNNEI come from the germline V gene. The CDR3 runs to 17 residues. The CDR3 DNA reads TGTGCCAGCAGTGAAGCGCTGACACATTCAATGAACACTGAAGCTTTCTTT. Translating gives CASSEALTHSMNTEAFF.

Details on this clone: One end of the junction does not line up with germline, which may come from a read error. The CDR3 protein is CASSPSPLF. The CDR3 region has the DNA TGTGCCAGCAGCCCCTCCCCCCTCTTC. The chain employs TRBV7-9 and TRBJ1-2; no definite D call. This CDR3 region has 9 residues. CDR1 and CDR2 from the germline V gene are SEHNR and FQNEAQ (reference sequence).

As regards this clone: Other nucleotide sequences from this sample produce the same CDR3. This chain connects TRBV5-1 to TRBJ2-7, with a tentative D call TRBD1 (6 bases). The CDR3 consists of 13 residues. Trimming pared 1 base from V and 1 base from J, leaving 6 bases between. Germline assignment: CDR1 SGHRS and CDR2 YFSETQ. CDR3 in DNA: TGCGCCAGCAGCTTGACAGGGTCCTACGAGCAGTACTTC. Amino acid sequence: CASSLTGSYEQYF.

The V call is TRBV29-1, the J call TRBJ2-7; 7 nucleotides line up with TRBD2. Germline V gene lookup returns CDR1 SQVTM and CDR2 ANQGSEA. Trimming at V came to 6 bases and at J to 4 bases, leaving 12 bases not matched to a gene. The CDR3 length is 14 residues. The CDR3 bases are TGCAGCGTACTAGCGCGGGGGACCCTTTACGAGCAGTACTTC. Its protein is CSVLARGTLYEQYF.

This clone was detected a few times. The chain uses TRBV19 and TRBJ1-6; no firm D call. The CDR3 covers 14 residues. The V end was cut by 0 bases, the J end by 8 bases, with 8 bases between. Germline CDR1 is LNHDA and CDR2 is SQIVND (reference sequence). As DNA, the CDR3 is TGTGCCAGTAGTATAGATCATCGGGATTCACCCCTCCACTTT. Protein sequence: CASSIDHRDSPLHF.

The chain employs TRBV29-1 and TRBJ1-4; 7 nucleotides align to TRBD1. The CDR3 contains 14 residues. Germline V lookup: CDR1 SQVTM, CDR2 ANQGSEA. V dropped 6 bases and J dropped 3; count of bases not matched to a gene: 7. The CDR3 here is CSVIDRVPNEKLFF. Written as DNA, the CDR3 is TGCAGCGTGATCGACAGGGTCCCTAATGAAAAACTGTTTTTT.

The rearrangement joins TRBV3-1 (or the pseudogene TRBV3-2) to TRBJ2-5; 9 positions match TRBD1. Germline values: CDR1 LGHDT, CDR2 YNNKEL (reference sequence). The V gene end was trimmed by 4 bases and the J gene end by 0 bases; junction bases not matched to a gene: 3. The CDR3 has 15 residues. The CDR3 DNA reads TGTGCCAGCAGCCGTGGGACAGGGAACCAAGAGACCCAGTACTTC. Its protein product is CASSRGTGNQETQYF.

CDR3 in amino acids: CASSLVGQPTYGYTF. The CDR3, as DNA: TGTGCCAGCAGCTTAGTCGGACAGCCGACCTATGGCTACACCTTC. The rearrangement joins TRBV13 to TRBJ1-2, with D maybe TRBD1 (6 bases). This CDR3 has 15 amino acids. Germline V gives CDR1 PRHDT, CDR2 FYEKMQ (reference sequence). Deletions cut 1 base from V and 4 bases from J, with 13 bases between. The whole variable domain, filled in from reference TRBV13 and TRBJ1-2, reads AAGVIQSPRHLIKEKRETATLKCYPIPRHDTVYWYQQGPGQDPQFLISFYEKMQSDKGSIPDRFSAQQFSDYHSELNMSSLELGDSALYFCASSLVGQPTYGYTFGSGTRLTVV.

The rearrangement links TRBV2 to TRBJ1-1; tentative D call: TRBD1 (5 bases). The germline CDR1 and CDR2 sequences are SNHLY and FYNNEI. The length of the CDR3 is 14 residues. Between the trimmed V and J ends, which lost 8 bases and 6 bases, there was a span of 19 bases. The CDR3 is CASCSIAGGAEAFF. The DNA of the CDR3 is TGTGCCAGCTGCTCTATCGCCGGGGGAGCTGAAGCTTTCTTT.

The chain combines TRBV5-5 with TRBJ1-2, with 9 bases that match TRBD1. Germline assignment: CDR1 SGHKS and CDR2 YYEKEE (reference sequence). This CDR3 contains 14 residues. The J segment lost 6 bases and the V segment lost 1 base, leaving 4 bases of the junction unmatched. The CDR3, as DNA: TGTGCCAGCAGCTTGAGGGGGACAGGGAATGGCTACACCTTC. This gives the protein CASSLRGTGNGYTF.

Notes on this clone: Other DNA sequences within the sample encode an identical CDR3. The chain combines TRBV30 with TRBJ1-2; TRBD1 agrees at 8 bases. The ends lost 4 bases at V and 2 bases at J; junction bases unmatched: 0. This CDR3 region has 12 residues. The germline CDR1 and CDR2 sequences are GTSNPN and SVGIG (reference sequence). The CDR3 DNA follows: TGTGCCTGGACAGGGGGCAACTATGGCTACACCTTC. Protein product: CAWTGGNYGYTF. Looking up the rest from reference TRBV30 and TRBJ1-2 gives the full variable domain: SQTIHQWPATLVQPVGSPLSLECTVEGTSNPNLYWYRQAAGRGLQLLFYSVGIGQISSEVPQNLSASRPQDRQFILSSKKLLLSDSGFYLCAWTGGNYGYTFGSGTRLTVV.

This clone was counted between two and nine times. The chain joins TRBV2 to TRBJ1-4, with TRBD1 matching 10 bases. CDR3 size: 16 residues. Germline V gene data show CDR1 as SNHLY and CDR2 as FYNNEI. V lost 0 bases and J lost 5; bases outside the gene matches: 3. The CDR3 coding sequence is TGTGCCAGCAGTGAAGCGCGGACAGGGGGAAATGAAAAACTGTTTTTT. Residues: CASSEARTGGNEKLFF.